The T cell receptor (beta chain) described here comes from a study of cytomegalovirus exposure and HLA in healthy donors. Study background: From 150 million to 200 million T cells, an earlier analysis saw 90 million to 130 million unique TCR beta sequences. The study's findings and limits: It was reportedly the case that the classifier diagnosed cytomegalovirus status with high specificity and sensitivity. Sequencing likely produced, as an artifact, a cluster of highly shared sequence variants.

For this clone: No antigen is known for it.

The PCR had 60 Vbeta and 13 Jbeta primers. The method was immunoSEQ multiplex PCR; TCRdb's version includes in-frame clones alone and lacks a portion of them. The sample gives some 200,000 clones, around 81% of which show up once; about 2% is in the top ten. V lost 5 bases, J lost 5 bases, and 17 bases stayed unmatched. This CDR3 spans 18 amino acids. Germline V CDR1 and CDR2: MDHEN, SYDVKM. The sequence derives from a woman in her twenties or thirties in good health and CMV-seronegative. The chain is built from TRBV28 and TRBJ2-5, with TRBD1 matching over 10 bases. Sequencing was carried out using PBMCs. The DNA for the CDR3 is TGTGCCAGCAGTGCATCCCTCCGGGACAGGGGAGCCGATGAGACCCAGTACTTC. This sequence encodes CASSASLRDRGADETQYF.